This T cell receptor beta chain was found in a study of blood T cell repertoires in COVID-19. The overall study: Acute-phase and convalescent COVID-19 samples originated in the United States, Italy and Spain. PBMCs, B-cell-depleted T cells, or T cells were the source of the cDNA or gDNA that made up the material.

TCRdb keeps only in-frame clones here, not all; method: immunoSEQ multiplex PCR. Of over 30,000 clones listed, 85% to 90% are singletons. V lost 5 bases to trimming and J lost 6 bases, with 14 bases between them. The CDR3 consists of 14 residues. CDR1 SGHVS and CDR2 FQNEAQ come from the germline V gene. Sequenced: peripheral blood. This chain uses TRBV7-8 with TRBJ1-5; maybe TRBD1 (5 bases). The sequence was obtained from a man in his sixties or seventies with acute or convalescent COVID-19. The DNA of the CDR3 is TGTGCCAGCAGCCCCAGGGTAGTGGTTCAGCCCCAGCATTTT. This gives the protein CASSPRVVVQPQHF.